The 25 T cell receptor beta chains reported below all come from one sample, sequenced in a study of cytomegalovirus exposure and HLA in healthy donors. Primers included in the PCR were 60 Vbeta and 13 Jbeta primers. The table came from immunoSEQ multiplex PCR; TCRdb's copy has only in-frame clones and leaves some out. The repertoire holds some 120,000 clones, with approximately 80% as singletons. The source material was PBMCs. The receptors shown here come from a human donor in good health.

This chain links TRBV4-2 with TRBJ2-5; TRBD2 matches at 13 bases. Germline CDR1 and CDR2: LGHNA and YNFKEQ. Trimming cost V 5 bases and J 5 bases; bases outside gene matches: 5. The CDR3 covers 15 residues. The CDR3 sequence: CASSFGLAGVETQYF. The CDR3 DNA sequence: TGTGCCAGCAGCTTTGGACTAGCGGGAGTGGAGACCCAGTACTTC.

The CDR3 nucleotides are TGTGCCAGCAGTTTGGTGGGGGGGGAATCACCCCTCCACTTT. It codes for CASSLVGGESPLHF. The chain uses TRBV28 and TRBJ1-6; possibly TRBD1 for D (5 bases). The CDR3 consists of 14 residues. The ends were cut back, 3 bases at V and 10 bases at J, with 13 bases in the middle. From germline, CDR1 is MDHEN and CDR2 SYDVKM.

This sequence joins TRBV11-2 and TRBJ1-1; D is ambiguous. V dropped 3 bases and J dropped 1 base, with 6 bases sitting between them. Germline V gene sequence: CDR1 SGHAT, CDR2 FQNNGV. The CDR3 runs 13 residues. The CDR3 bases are TGTGCCAGCAGCTTCAGTAAGAACACTGAAGCTTTCTTT. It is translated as CASSFSKNTEAFF.

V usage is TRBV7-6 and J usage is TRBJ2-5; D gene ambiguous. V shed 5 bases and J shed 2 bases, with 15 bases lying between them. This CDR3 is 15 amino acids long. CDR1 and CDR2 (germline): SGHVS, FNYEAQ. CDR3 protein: CASSDIQREQETQYF. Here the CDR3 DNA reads TGTGCCAGCAGCGACATACAACGTGAACAAGAGACCCAGTACTTC.

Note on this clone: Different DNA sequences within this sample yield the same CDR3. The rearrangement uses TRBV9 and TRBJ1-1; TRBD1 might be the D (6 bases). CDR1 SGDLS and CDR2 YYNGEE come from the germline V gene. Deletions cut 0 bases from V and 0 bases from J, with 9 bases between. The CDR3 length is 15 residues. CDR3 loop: CASSVDTGMNTEAFF. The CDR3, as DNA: TGTGCCAGCAGCGTAGATACAGGGATGAACACTGAAGCTTTCTTT.

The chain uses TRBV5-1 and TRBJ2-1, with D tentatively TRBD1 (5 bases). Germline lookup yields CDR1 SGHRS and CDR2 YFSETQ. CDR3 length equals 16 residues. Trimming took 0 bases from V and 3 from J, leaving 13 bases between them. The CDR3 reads CASSLEAGQFYNEQFF. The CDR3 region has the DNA TGCGCCAGCAGCTTGGAGGCAGGGCAATTCTACAATGAGCAGTTCTTC.

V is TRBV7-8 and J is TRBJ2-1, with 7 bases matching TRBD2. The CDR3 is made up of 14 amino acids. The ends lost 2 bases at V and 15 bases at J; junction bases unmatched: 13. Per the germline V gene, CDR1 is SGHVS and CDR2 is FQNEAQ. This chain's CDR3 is CASSLTSGTRPRFF. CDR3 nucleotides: TGTGCCAGCAGCTTAACCAGCGGGACCCGGCCTAGGTTCTTC.

The CDR3 protein is CASSSLENNEQFF. CDR3 sequence (DNA): TGTGCCAGCAGTTCTTTGGAGAACAATGAGCAGTTCTTC. The rearrangement joins TRBV6-6 to TRBJ2-1, with D uncertain. V lost 4 bases, J lost 5 bases, and 9 bases lay in between. CDR1 and CDR2 from the germline V gene are MNHNY and SVGAGI (reference sequence). The CDR3 extends over 13 amino acids.

CDR3 sequence: CASSSWTGGQETQYF. The CDR3 DNA sequence: TGTGCCAGCAGTTCCTGGACGGGAGGGCAAGAGACCCAGTACTTC. The chain uses TRBV27 and TRBJ2-5; 8 positions agree with TRBD2. The CDR3 has 15 amino acids. V lost 4 bases to trimming and J lost 2 bases; unmatched junction nucleotides: 6. Germline assignment: CDR1 MNHEY and CDR2 SMNVEV (reference sequence).

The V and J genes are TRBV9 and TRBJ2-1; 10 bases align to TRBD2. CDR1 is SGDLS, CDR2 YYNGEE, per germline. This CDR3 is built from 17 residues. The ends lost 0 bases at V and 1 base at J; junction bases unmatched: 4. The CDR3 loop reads CASSVDSGRVSYNEQFF. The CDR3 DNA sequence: TGTGCCAGCAGCGTAGACAGCGGGAGGGTTTCCTACAATGAGCAGTTCTTC.

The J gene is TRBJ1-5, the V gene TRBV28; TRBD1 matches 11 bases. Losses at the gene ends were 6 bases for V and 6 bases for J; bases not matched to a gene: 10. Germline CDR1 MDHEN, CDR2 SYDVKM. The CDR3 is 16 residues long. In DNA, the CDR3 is TGTGCCAGCAGCCCTCCGGGACAGGGGGTTAGTCAGCCCCAGCATTTT. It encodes CASSPPGQGVSQPQHF.

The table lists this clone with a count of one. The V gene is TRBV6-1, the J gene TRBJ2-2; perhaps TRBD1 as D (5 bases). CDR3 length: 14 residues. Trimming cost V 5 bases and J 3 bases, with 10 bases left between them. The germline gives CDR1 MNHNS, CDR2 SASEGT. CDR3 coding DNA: TGTGCCAGCAGTTCTCCAGGGTACACCGGGGAGCTGTTTTTT. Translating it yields CASSSPGYTGELFF.

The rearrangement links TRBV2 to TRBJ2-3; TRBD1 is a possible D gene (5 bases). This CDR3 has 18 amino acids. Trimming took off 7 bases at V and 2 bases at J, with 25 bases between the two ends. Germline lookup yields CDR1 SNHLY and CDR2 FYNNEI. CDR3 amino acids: CASKGEYRPDVHTDTQYF. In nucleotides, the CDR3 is TGTGCCAGCAAAGGGGAATACAGGCCCGACGTGCACACAGATACGCAGTATTTT.

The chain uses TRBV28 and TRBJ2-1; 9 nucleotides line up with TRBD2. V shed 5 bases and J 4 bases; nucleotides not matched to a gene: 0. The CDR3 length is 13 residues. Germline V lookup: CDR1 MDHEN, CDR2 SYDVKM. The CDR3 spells CASSLAGYNEQFF. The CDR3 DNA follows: TGTGCCAGCAGTCTAGCGGGGTACAATGAGCAGTTCTTC.

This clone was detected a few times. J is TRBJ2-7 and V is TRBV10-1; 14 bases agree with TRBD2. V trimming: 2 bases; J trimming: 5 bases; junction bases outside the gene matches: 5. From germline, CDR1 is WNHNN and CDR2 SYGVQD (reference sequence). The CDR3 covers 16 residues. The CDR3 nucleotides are TGCGCCAGCAGTGAGGGACTAGCGGGAGGTAGCAACGAGCAGTACTTC. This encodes CASSEGLAGGSNEQYF.

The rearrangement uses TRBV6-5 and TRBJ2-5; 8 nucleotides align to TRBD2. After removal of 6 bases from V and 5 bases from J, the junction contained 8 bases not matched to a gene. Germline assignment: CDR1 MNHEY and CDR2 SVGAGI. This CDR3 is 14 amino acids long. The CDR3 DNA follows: TGTGCCAGCAGCCCCTCGGGGGGGGCGGAGACCCAGTACTTC. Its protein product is CASSPSGGAETQYF.

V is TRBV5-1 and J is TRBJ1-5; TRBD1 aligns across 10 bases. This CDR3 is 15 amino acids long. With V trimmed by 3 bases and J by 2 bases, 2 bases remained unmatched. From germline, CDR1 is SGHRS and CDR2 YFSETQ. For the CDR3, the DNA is TGCGCCAGCAGCTCGACAGGGGGCGGCAATCAGCCCCAGCATTTT. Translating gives CASSSTGGGNQPQHF.

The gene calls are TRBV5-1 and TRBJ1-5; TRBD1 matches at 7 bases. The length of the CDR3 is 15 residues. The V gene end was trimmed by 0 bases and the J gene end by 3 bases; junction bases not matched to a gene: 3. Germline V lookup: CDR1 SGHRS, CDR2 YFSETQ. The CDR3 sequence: CASSLDRGTNQPQHF. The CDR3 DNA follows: TGCGCCAGCAGCTTGGACAGGGGAACCAATCAGCCCCAGCATTTT.

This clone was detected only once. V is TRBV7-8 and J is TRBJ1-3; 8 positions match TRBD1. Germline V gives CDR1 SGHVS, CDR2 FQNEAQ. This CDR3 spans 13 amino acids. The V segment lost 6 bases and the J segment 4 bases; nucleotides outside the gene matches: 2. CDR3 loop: CASRRDRGNTIYF. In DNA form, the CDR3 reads TGTGCCAGCAGGAGGGACAGGGGAAACACCATATATTTT. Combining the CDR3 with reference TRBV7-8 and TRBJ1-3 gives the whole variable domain GAGVSQSPRYKVAKRGQDVALRCDPISGHVSLFWYQQALGQGPEFLTYFQNEAQLDKSGLPSDRFFAERPEGSVSTLKIQRTQQEDSAVYLCASRRDRGNTIYFGEGSWLTVV.

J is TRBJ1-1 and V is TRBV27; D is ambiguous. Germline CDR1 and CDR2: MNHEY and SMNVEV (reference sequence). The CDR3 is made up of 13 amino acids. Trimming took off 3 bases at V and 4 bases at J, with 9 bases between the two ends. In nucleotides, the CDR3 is TGTGCCAGCAGTTTTAACGAGGGCACTGAAGCTTTCTTT. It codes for CASSFNEGTEAFF.

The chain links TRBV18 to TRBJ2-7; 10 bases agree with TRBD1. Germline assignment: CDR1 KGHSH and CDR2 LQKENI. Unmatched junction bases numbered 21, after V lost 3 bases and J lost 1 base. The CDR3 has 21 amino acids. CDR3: CASSPLSAGTGVPQSSYEQYF. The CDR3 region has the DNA TGTGCCAGCTCACCGCTTAGTGCCGGGACAGGGGTTCCCCAATCATCCTACGAGCAGTACTTC. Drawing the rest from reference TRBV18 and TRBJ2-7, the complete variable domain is NAGVMQNPRHLVRRRGQEARLRCSPMKGHSHVYWYRQLPEEGLKFMVYLQKENIIDESGMPKERFSAEFPKEGPSILRIQQVVRGDSAAYFCASSPLSAGTGVPQSSYEQYFGPGTRLTVT.

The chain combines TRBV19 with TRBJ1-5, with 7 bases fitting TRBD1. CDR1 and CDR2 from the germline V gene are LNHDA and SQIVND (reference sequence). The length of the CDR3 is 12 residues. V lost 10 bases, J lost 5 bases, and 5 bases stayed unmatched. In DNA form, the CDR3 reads TGTGCCACGTGGCAGGGGGATCAGCCCCAGCATTTT. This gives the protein CATWQGDQPQHF.

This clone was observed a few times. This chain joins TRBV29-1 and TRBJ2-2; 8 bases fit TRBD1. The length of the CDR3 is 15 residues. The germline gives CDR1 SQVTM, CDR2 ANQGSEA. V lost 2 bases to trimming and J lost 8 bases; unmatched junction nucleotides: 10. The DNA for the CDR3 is TGCAGCGTTGAAAGGGGCAGGGGGCGCCCGGGGGAGCTGTTTTTT. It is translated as CSVERGRGRPGELFF.

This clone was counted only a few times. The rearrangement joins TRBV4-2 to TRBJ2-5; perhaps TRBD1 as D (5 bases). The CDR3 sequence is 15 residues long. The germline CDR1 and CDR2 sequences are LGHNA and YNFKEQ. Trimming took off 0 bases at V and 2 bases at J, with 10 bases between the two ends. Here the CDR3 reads CASSQDGAGQETQYF. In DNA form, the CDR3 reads TGTGCCAGCAGCCAAGATGGGGCAGGGCAAGAGACCCAGTACTTC.

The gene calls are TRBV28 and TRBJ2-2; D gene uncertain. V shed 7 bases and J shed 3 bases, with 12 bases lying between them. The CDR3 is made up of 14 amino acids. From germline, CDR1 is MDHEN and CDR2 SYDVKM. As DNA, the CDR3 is TGTGCCAGCACCCAACTGACTTACACCGGGGAGCTGTTTTTT. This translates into CASTQLTYTGELFF.